The rows below give T cell receptor beta chains drawn from one sample of a study of cytomegalovirus exposure and HLA in healthy donors. Sequencing used immunoSEQ multiplex PCR; TCRdb keeps in-frame clones, though not all of them. This table holds 70,000 or so clones, roughly 92% found once. Sequencing input: PBMCs. Receptors were obtained from a woman under 30 in good health and CMV-seropositive. The CDR3 runs from the conserved cysteine through the conserved F or W. A D gene is named only where the DNA matches it firmly. Clone size is stated in some rows and not others, as once, few, many or a class when expanded.

once | 14 | NA | TRBJ2-7 | TRBV4-2 | CASSLEGRPYEQYF | TGTGCCAGCAGCCTAGAAGGCAGGCCTTACGAGCAGTACTTC
NA | 14 | TRBD2 | TRBJ2-2 | TRBV7-3 | CASSLGGRSGELFF | TGTGCCAGCAGCTTAGGCGGGAGATCCGGGGAGCTGTTTTTT
NA | 14 | NA | TRBJ2-5 | TRBV5-8 | CASRIGTWWETQYF | TGTGCCAGTAGGATCGGGACTTGGTGGGAGACCCAGTACTTC
NA | 16 | TRBD2 | TRBJ2-3 | TRBV4-2 | CASSPGRRRETDTQYF | TGTGCCAGCAGCCCCGGCAGGAGGCGGGAGACAGATACGCAGTATTTT
NA | 13 | NA | TRBJ2-3 | TRBV5-1 | CASSSDLPDTQYF | TGCGCCAGCAGCTCGGACTTGCCAGATACGCAGTATTTT
NA | 13 | NA | TRBJ2-7 | TRBV7-9 | CASSFEAVYEQYF | TGTGCCAGCAGCTTTGAGGCGGTCTACGAGCAGTACTTC
NA | 16 | NA | TRBJ2-4 | TRBV6-5 | CASSSPGKVAKNIQYF | TGTGCCAGCAGTTCCCCAGGGAAGGTAGCCAAAAACATTCAGTACTTC
NA | 12 | NA | TRBJ2-1 | TRBV7-9 | CASRYTYNEQFF | TGTGCCAGCAGGTATACATACAATGAGCAGTTCTTC
NA | 17 | TRBD2 | TRBJ2-3 | TRBV10-1 | CASSEVASGGGTDTQYF | TGCGCCAGCAGTGAGGTGGCTAGCGGGGGAGGAACAGATACGCAGTATTTT
NA | 15 | TRBD2 | TRBJ2-7 | TRBV7-2 | CASSSDLLASYEQYF | TGTGCCAGCAGCTCAGACTTACTAGCGAGCTACGAGCAGTACTTC
NA | 13 | NA | TRBJ1-5 | TRBV29-1 | CSVGGAREQPQHF | TGCAGCGTTGGTGGAGCCCGGGAGCAGCCCCAGCATTTT
NA | 13 | NA | TRBJ1-2 | TRBV19 | CASSDGANYGYTF | TGTGCCAGTAGTGACGGGGCTAACTATGGCTACACCTTC
NA | 16 | NA | TRBJ2-6 | TRBV10-2 | CASSERGSAGANVLTF | TGCGCCAGCAGTGAGCGGGGGAGCGCCGGGGCCAACGTCCTGACTTTC
NA | 14 | TRBD1 | TRBJ2-3 | TRBV28 | CASSLRTGQDTQYF | TGTGCCAGCAGTCTCCGGACAGGGCAAGATACGCAGTATTTT
NA | 15 | NA | TRBJ2-7 | TRBV4-2 | CASSQDVAGVGEQYF | TGTGCCAGCAGCCAAGATGTTGCAGGGGTGGGCGAGCAGTACTTC
once | 15 | TRBD2 | TRBJ2-2 | TRBV7-3 | CASSSRAGGPGELFF | TGTGCCAGCAGCTCGAGGGCGGGGGGCCCCGGGGAGCTGTTTTTT
NA | 14 | TRBD1 | TRBJ2-1 | TRBV30 | CAWSVGTGINEQFF | TGTGCCTGGAGTGTAGGGACAGGGATCAATGAGCAGTTCTTC
NA | 15 | TRBD2 | TRBJ2-1 | TRBV30 | CACSSFRGGDNEQFF | TGTGCCTGTTCCTCCTTTCGGGGGGGCGACAATGAGCAGTTCTTC
NA | 13 | NA | TRBJ2-3 | TRBV6-1 | CASSQQQRDTQYF | TGTGCCAGCAGTCAACAGCAGAGAGATACGCAGTATTTT
NA | 13 | TRBD1 | TRBJ1-1 | TRBV30 | CASDRAWNTEAFF | TGTGCCTCCGACAGGGCCTGGAACACTGAAGCTTTCTTT
NA | 15 | TRBD2 | TRBJ2-3 | TRBV11-2 | CASSPGAGGIDTQYF | TGTGCCAGCAGCCCTGGGGCGGGAGGGATAGATACGCAGTATTTT
NA | 13 | NA | TRBJ1-1 | TRBV30 | CAWSLGGDTEAFF | TGTGCCTGGAGCTTGGGCGGGGACACTGAAGCTTTCTTT